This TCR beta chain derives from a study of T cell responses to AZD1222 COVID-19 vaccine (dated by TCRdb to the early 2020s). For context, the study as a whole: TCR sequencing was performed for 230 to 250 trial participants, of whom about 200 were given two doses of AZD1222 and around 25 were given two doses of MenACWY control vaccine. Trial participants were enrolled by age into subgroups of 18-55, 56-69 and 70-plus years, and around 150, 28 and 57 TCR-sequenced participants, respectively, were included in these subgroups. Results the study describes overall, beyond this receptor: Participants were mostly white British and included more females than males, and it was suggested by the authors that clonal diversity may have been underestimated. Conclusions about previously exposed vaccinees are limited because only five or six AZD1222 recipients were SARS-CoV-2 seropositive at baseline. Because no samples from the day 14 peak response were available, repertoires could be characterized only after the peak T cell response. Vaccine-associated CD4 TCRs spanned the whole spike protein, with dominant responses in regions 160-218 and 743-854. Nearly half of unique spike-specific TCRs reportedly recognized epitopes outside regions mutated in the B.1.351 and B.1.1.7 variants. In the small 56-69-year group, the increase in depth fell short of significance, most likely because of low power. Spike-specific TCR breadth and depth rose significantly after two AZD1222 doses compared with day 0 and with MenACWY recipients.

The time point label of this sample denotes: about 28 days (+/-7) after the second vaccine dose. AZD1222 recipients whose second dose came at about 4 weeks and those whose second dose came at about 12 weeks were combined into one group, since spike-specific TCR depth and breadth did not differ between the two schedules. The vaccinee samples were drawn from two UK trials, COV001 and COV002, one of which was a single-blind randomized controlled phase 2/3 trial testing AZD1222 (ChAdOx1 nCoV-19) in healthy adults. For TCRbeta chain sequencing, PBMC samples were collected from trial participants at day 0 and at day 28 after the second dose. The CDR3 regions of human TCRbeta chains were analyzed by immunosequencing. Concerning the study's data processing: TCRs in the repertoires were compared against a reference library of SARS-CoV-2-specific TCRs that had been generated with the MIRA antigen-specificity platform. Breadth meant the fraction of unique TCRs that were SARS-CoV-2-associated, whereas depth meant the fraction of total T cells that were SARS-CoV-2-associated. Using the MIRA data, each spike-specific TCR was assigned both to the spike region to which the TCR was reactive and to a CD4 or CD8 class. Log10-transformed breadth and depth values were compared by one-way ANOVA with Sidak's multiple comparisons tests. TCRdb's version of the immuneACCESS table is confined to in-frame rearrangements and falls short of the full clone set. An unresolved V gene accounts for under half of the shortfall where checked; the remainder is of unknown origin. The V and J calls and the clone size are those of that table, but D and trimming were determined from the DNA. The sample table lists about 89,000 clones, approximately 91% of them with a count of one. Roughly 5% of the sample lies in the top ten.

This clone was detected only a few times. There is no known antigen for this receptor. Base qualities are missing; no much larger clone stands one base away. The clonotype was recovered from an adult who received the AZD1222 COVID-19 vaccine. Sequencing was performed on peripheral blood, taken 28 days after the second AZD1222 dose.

CDR3 region: CASSLSGSNEQFF. The DNA sequence follows: TGTGCCAGCAGCTTATCAGGGTCCAATGAGCAGTTCTTC. This chain is built from TRBV7-8 and TRBJ2-1, with TRBD1 tentatively as D gene (5 bases match). The cysteine opens and the phenylalanine closes a CDR3 of 13 amino acids. Of the read, only the CDR3 DNA is kept; its 39 bases are in frame from base 1. V is shortened by 2 bases, J by 6 bases, and the region joining them spans 8 bases. The germline V gene specifies SGHVS as CDR1 and FQNEAQ as CDR2.